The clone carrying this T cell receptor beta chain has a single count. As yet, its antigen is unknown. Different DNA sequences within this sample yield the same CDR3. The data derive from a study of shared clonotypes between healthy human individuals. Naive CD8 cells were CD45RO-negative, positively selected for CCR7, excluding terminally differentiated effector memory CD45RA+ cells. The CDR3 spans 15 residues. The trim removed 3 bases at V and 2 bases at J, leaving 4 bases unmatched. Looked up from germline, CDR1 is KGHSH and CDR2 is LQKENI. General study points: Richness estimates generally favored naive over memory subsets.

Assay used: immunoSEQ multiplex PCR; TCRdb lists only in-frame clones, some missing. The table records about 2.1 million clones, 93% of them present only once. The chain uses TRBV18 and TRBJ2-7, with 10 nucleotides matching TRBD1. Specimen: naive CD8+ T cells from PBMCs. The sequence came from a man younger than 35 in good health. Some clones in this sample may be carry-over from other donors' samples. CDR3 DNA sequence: TGTGCCAGCTCACCGCCGGGACAGGGGACCTACGAGCAGTACTTC. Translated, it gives CASSPPGQGTYEQYF. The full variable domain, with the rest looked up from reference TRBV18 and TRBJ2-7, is NAGVMQNPRHLVRRRGQEARLRCSPMKGHSHVYWYRQLPEEGLKFMVYLQKENIIDESGMPKERFSAEFPKEGPSILRIQQVVRGDSAAYFCASSPPGQGTYEQYFGPGTRLTVT.